The text below deals with one TCR beta chain. V was clipped by 0 bases and J by 4 bases, with 10 bases between them. This CDR3 contains 14 residues. Looked up from germline, CDR1 is MNHNS and CDR2 is SASEGT. This sample was taken from a study of blood T cell repertoires in COVID-19. For the study at large: Sample material is recorded as cDNA or gDNA derived from T cells, B-cell-depleted T cells, or PBMCs.

Per the original data handling: By means of reference gene primer amplification, nucleated cell counts were estimated. Sequencing was performed with immunoSEQ multiplex PCR; in TCRdb, only in-frame clones are kept and a portion is missing. That table is the source of V, J and clone size, and D and trimming were worked out from the DNA. The sample has more than 300,000 clones, around nine tenths seen once. The chain recombines TRBV6-1 with TRBJ2-7; no clear D gene. This sequence was found in an older woman with COVID-19, enrolled during active disease. Sequencing used peripheral blood. The CDR3 spells CASSEAPTRYEQYF. Written as DNA, the CDR3 is TGTGCCAGCAGTGAAGCTCCCACAAGATACGAGCAGTACTTC.